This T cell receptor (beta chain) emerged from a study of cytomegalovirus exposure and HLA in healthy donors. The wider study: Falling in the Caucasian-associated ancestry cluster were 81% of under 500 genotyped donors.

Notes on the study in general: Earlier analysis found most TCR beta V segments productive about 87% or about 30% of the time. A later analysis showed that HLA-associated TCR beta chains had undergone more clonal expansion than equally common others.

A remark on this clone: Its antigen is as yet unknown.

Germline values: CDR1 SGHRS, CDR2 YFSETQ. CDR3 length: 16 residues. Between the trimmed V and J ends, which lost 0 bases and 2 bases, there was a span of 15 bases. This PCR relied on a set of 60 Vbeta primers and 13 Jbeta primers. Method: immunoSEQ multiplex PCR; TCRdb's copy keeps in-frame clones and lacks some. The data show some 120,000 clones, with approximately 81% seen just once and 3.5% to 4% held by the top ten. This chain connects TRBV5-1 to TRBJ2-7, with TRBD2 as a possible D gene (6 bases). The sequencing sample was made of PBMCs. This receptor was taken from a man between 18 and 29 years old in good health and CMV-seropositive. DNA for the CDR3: TGCGCCAGCAGCTTGGTTACGGGAGCATGGGCCTACGAGCAGTACTTC. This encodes CASSLVTGAWAYEQYF.